This is a list of T cell receptor beta chains from one sample in a study of immune heterogeneity within non-small cell lung tumors. TCRdb analysed the multiplex PCR reads with MiXCR anew, one entry per CDR3 protein. This table has some 14,000 distinct CDR3 sequences, 28% appearing once. Sequencing input: lung tumor tissue. These receptors came from a man in his forties with non-small cell lung cancer. Both conserved end residues are part of each CDR3. D genes are given only for firm matches. Clone size is shown for a subset of rows, as once, few, many or a class of expanded clone.

j_call | clone_size | v_call | d_call | cdr3_aa | cdr3_nt
TRBJ2-3 | NA | TRBV24-1 | NA | CATSEGGSGADTQYF | TGTGCCACCAGTGAAGGAGGGTCGGGGGCAGATACGCAGTATTTT
TRBJ2-3 | few | TRBV9 | NA | CASSVRGSDTQYF | TGTGCCAGCAGCGTTCGGGGGTCAGATACGCAGTATTTT
TRBJ2-4 | NA | TRBV7-2 | NA | CASLPHGDKNNQYF | TGTGCCAGCCTCCCCCATGGAGATAAAAACAATCAGTACTTC
TRBJ2-3 | medium-sized | TRBV2 | TRBD2 | CASSVREGTQYF | TGTGCCAGCAGTGTTCGGGAGGGTACGCAGTATTTT
TRBJ2-1 | many | TRBV19 | NA | CASSIGTTVREQFF | TGTGCCAGTAGTATAGGGACTACAGTTCGTGAGCAGTTCTTC
TRBJ1-2 | medium-sized | TRBV24-1 | NA | CATSDSYRARGGYTF | TGTGCCACCAGTGACTCTTACAGGGCCCGGGGTGGCTACACCTTC
TRBJ2-7 | NA | TRBV13 | TRBD2 | CTSSPQAGGKEEQYF | TGTACCAGCAGCCCACAAGCGGGAGGGAAAGAAGAGCAGTACTTC
TRBJ2-5 | few | TRBV18 | NA | CASSPNKSGQETQYF | TGTGCCAGCTCACCAAATAAATCGGGACAAGAGACCCAGTACTTC
TRBJ1-3 | medium-sized | TRBV15 | NA | CATSRPTSSGNTIYF | TGTGCCACCAGCAGACCGACAAGCTCTGGAAACACCATATATTTT
TRBJ1-2 | medium-sized | TRBV6-1 | NA | CASSEVHSANYGYTF | TGTGCCAGCAGTGAAGTACACAGTGCTAACTATGGCTACACCTTC
TRBJ2-7 | many | TRBV4-1 | NA | CASSQEPSLAYEQYF | TGCGCCAGCAGCCAAGAACCCAGTTTAGCCTACGAGCAGTACTTC
TRBJ2-1 | NA | TRBV4-3 | NA | CASSQDLSPTNEQFF | TGCGCCAGCAGCCAAGACCTTTCCCCCACCAATGAGCAGTTCTTC
TRBJ1-6 | medium-sized | TRBV7-2 | NA | CASSLTAQPRNSPLHF | TGTGCCAGCAGCTTAACCGCCCAGCCTAGAAATTCACCCCTCCACTTT
TRBJ1-3 | NA | TRBV5-6 | NA | CASSFTGTSGNTIYF | TGTGCCAGCAGTTTTACAGGGACCTCTGGAAACACCATATATTTT
TRBJ1-2 | many | TRBV20-1 | NA | CSASSGINYGYTF | TGCAGTGCTAGTTCAGGGATTAACTATGGCTACACCTTC
TRBJ2-7 | many | TRBV11-3 | NA | CASSPRYRGGEQYF | TGTGCCAGCTCCCCCCGATACCGGGGAGGCGAGCAGTACTTC
TRBJ2-3 | NA | TRBV4-2 | NA | CASSQDLASGGDTQYF | TGTGCCAGCAGCCAAGATCTCGCTAGTGGGGGAGATACGCAGTATTTT
TRBJ1-3 | many | TRBV30 | NA | CAWSVQGQYLGNTIYF | TGTGCCTGGAGTGTACAAGGACAGTATCTTGGAAACACCATATATTTT
TRBJ2-1 | many | TRBV6-1 | NA | CASSPGTAPYNEQFF | TGTGCCAGCAGTCCCGGGACTGCCCCATACAATGAGCAGTTCTTC
TRBJ2-1 | NA | TRBV3-1 | TRBD1 | CASSTRDRGLGEQFF | TGTGCCAGCAGCACCCGGGACAGGGGGCTTGGTGAGCAGTTCTTC
TRBJ2-7 | many | TRBV6-1 | NA | CASSIRDNPYEQYF | TGTGCCAGCAGTATCAGGGACAATCCCTACGAGCAGTACTTC